This T cell receptor (beta chain) was sequenced for a study of read filtering for tumor transcriptome and immune sequencing. At the level of the study: Among patients, roughly 17 were male and more than 11 female, aged 47 to 80 (mean approximately 60). Whole-transcriptome libraries were prepared after DNase treatment.

The V gene's germline CDR1 is SGHRS and CDR2 YFSETQ. There are 15 residues in the CDR3. J was trimmed by 3 bases and V by 4 bases; bases with no gene match: 5. Study-wide results and caveats: This fraction held mixed bone marrow immune cells after CD138-negative sorting.

Of note for this clonotype: The target antigen is unknown.

Molecular barcoded adaptors covering alpha/delta and beta/gamma chains were used on roughly 400 ng RNA. TCRdb re-derived calls from the reads in MiXCR, one entry per CDR3 protein. This sample carries some 24,000 distinct CDR3 sequences, 20% to 25% of them seen once, and the ten largest clones take 47%. This chain joins TRBV5-1 and TRBJ2-1; TRBD2 matches at 9 bases. The specimen sequenced was a population of CD138-negative cells sorted from bone marrow. The sequence was obtained from a donor over 35 with multiple myeloma. Written as DNA, the CDR3 is TGCGCCAGCAGCGATAGCGGGGGCGACTACAATGAGCAGTTCTTC. It codes for CASSDSGGDYNEQFF. Supplemented by reference TRBV5-1 and TRBJ2-1, the full variable domain reads KAGVTQTPRYLIKTRGQQVTLSCSPISGHRSVSWYQQTPGQGLQFLFEYFSETQRNKGNFPGRFSGRQFSNSRSEMNVSTLELGDSALYLCASSDSGGDYNEQFFGPGTRLTVL.